This T cell receptor (beta chain) appears in the sequencing data of a study of blood T cell repertoires in COVID-19. Study in general: Material from acute and convalescent COVID-19 was sourced from the United States, Italy and Spain.

Assay used: immunoSEQ multiplex PCR; TCRdb lists only in-frame clones, some missing. The table includes 110,000 to 150,000 clones, more than 75% detected once. Germline V gene sequence: CDR1 SEHNR, CDR2 FQNEAQ (reference sequence). Losses at the gene ends were 4 bases for V and 8 bases for J; bases not matched to a gene: 7. CDR3 length: 14 amino acids. The receptor was derived from a woman aged 50 to 60 with acute or convalescent COVID-19. The specimen was peripheral blood. The V call is TRBV7-9, the J call TRBJ1-4; 7 positions match TRBD1. CDR3 coding DNA: TGTGCCAGCAGCTCGGCACAGGGGAGGGAAAAACTGTTTTTT. This encodes CASSSAQGREKLFF.